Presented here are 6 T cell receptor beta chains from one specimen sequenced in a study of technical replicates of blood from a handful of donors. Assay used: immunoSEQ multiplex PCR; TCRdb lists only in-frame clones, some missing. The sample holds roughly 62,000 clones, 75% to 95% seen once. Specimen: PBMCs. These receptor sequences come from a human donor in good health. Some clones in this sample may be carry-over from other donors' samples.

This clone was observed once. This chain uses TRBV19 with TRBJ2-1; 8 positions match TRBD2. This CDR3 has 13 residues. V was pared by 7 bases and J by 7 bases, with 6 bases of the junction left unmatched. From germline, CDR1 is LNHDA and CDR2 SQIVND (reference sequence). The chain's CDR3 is CASTTRGGNEQFF. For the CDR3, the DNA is TGTGCCAGTACCACCCGGGGGGGGAATGAGCAGTTCTTC.

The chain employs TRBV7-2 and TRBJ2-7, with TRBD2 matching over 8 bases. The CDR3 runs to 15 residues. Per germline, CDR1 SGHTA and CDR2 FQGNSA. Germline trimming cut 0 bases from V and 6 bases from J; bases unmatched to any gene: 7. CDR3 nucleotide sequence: TGTGCCAGCAGCTTAGCGCTGGGCGGGGGGCGCGAGCAGTACTTC. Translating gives CASSLALGGGREQYF. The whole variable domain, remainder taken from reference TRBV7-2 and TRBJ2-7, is GAGVSQSPSNKVTEKGKDVELRCDPISGHTALYWYRQSLGQGLEFLIYFQGNSAPDKSGLPSDRFSAERTGGSVSTLTIQRTQQEDSAVYLCASSLALGGGREQYFGPGTRLTVT.

In DNA, the CDR3 is TGTGCCAGCAGCATTAGAGGGGGGGGCGGAGAGACCCAGTACTTC. As protein: CASSIRGGGGETQYF. The rearrangement links TRBV11-2 to TRBJ2-5; weak D call: TRBD2 (7 bases). Trimming cost V 5 bases and J 4 bases, with 17 bases left between them. CDR1 and CDR2 (germline): SGHAT, FQNNGV. The CDR3 has 15 residues.

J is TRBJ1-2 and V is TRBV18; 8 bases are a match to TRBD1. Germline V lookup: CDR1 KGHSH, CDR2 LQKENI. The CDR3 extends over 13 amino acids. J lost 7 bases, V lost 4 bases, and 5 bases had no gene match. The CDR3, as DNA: TGTGCCAGCTCACTGGACAGGGCCGGTGGCTACACCTTC. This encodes CASSLDRAGGYTF.

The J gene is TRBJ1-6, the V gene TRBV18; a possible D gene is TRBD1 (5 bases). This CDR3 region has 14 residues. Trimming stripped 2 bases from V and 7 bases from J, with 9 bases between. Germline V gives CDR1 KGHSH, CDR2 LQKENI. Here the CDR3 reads CASSPERGNSPLHF. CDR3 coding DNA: TGTGCCAGCTCACCAGAAAGGGGAAATTCACCCCTCCACTTT. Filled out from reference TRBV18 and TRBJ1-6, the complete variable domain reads NAGVMQNPRHLVRRRGQEARLRCSPMKGHSHVYWYRQLPEEGLKFMVYLQKENIIDESGMPKERFSAEFPKEGPSILRIQQVVRGDSAAYFCASSPERGNSPLHFGNGTRLTVT.

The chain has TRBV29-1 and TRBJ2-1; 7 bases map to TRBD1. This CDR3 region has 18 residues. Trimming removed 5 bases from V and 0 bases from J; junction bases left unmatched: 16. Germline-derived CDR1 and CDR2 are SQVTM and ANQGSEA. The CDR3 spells CSVLNRGKFSPSYNEQFF. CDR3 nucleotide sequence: TGCAGCGTTCTAAACAGGGGCAAGTTTTCCCCCTCCTACAATGAGCAGTTCTTC.